The rows below give T cell receptor beta chains drawn from one sample of a study of blood T cell repertoires in COVID-19. Method: immunoSEQ multiplex PCR; TCRdb's copy keeps in-frame clones and lacks some. The data hold some 51,000 clones, with around nine tenths observed a single time. Sequenced material: peripheral blood. The source is a man aged 40-50 years with acute or convalescent COVID-19. Both conserved end residues are part of each CDR3. A D gene is named only where the DNA matches it firmly. Not all rows give a size; the values are once, few, many and, for expanded clones, a class.

TRBJ1-2 NA TRBV7-9 NA TGTGCCAGCAGCTTAGGTGGGGCAGGTTCCTCCTATGGCTACACCTTC CASSLGGAGSSYGYTF
TRBJ2-5 NA TRBV5-1 NA TGCGCCAGCAGCTTGTCTAGTCGGGAGACCCAGTACTTC CASSLSSRETQYF
TRBJ2-1 NA TRBV9 TRBD2 TGTGCCAGCAGCGTAGCGGGATCGGGGGGGTCCTACAATGAGCAGTTCTTC CASSVAGSGGSYNEQFF
TRBJ1-2 NA TRBV5-6 TRBD1 TGTGCCAGCAGCTTGGGGACAGGACGGATGGGGGGCTACACCTTC CASSLGTGRMGGYTF
TRBJ2-1 NA TRBV5-1 NA TGCGCCAGCAGCTTGGGAAGGGGCGCGTCCCCCTACAATGAGCAGTTCTTC CASSLGRGASPYNEQFF
TRBJ2-6 NA TRBV15 NA TGTGCCACCAGCAGAGATCTTAGGGGATCTGGGGCCAACGTCCTGACTTTC CATSRDLRGSGANVLTF
TRBJ2-2 NA TRBV5-6 NA TGTGCCAGCAGCTTCTGGGAACAGGGTAGGACCGGGGAGCTGTTTTTT CASSFWEQGRTGELFF
TRBJ2-4 NA TRBV4-1 TRBD2 TGCGCCAGCAGCCAAGCGGGGGGAGGTGCCAAAAACATTCAGTACTTC CASSQAGGGAKNIQYF
TRBJ1-2 NA TRBV18 NA TGTGCCAGCTCCCGCGAACTATTACAGGGTGATGGCTACACCTTC CASSRELLQGDGYTF
TRBJ1-5 once TRBV19 NA TGTGCCAGTAGTACGCCTGCGCAGGGTGGCAATCAGCCCCAGCATTTT CASSTPAQGGNQPQHF
TRBJ1-1 NA TRBV3-1/TRBV3-2 NA TGTGCCAGCAGCCTCAAAGGGGGACGGGTTACTGAAGCTTTCTTT CASSLKGGRVTEAFF
TRBJ2-7 NA TRBV7-8 TRBD2 TGTGCCAGCAGCTTAGCCCTCGGGACTAGCGGCGGAGGGAGAAACTTC CASSLALGTSGGGRNF
TRBJ2-7 NA TRBV27 TRBD1 TGTGCCAGCAGTCGGACAGGGCCCTACGAGCAGTACTTC CASSRTGPYEQYF
TRBJ2-7 NA TRBV12-5 NA TGTGCTAGCGGCCAGGAGTGGACTCTTGACGAGCAGTACTTC CASGQEWTLDEQYF
TRBJ1-1 NA TRBV11-3 NA TGTGCCAGCAGCTTAAGTACGGTTTCTGAAGCTTTCTTT CASSLSTVSEAFF
TRBJ2-1 NA TRBV10-3 NA TGTGCCATCACTCCGGGTAGGGGCTCCTACAATGAGCAGTTCTTC CAITPGRGSYNEQFF
TRBJ2-2 NA TRBV7-9 TRBD2 TGTGCCAGCAGCCGCGCTAGCGGTGCCGGGGAGCTGTTTTTT CASSRASGAGELFF
TRBJ2-3 once TRBV24-1 NA TGTGCCACCGGCATTGGGACTACAGATACGCAGTATTTT CATGIGTTDTQYF
TRBJ1-6 NA TRBV6-1 NA TGTGCCAGCAGTCGTCCGGTGCAGGGTTCACCCCTCCACTTT CASSRPVQGSPLHF
TRBJ2-1 NA TRBV7-2 TRBD2 TGTGCCAGCAGCCTTACTAGCGGAGCTTACAATGAGCAGTTCTTC CASSLTSGAYNEQFF
TRBJ1-2 NA TRBV29-1 NA TGCAGCGTTGAAAAGTGGGAGCAGAGTGACTACACCTTC CSVEKWEQSDYTF
TRBJ1-6 NA TRBV2 NA TGTGCCAGCAGTGAAGCGTCCCGGGAATCTACACCCCTCCACTTT CASSEASRESTPLHF
TRBJ2-5 once TRBV6-2/TRBV6-3 TRBD1 TGTGCCAGCAGTACGGGACAGTTGTTAGAGACCCAGTACTTC CASSTGQLLETQYF
TRBJ2-1 NA TRBV24-1 TRBD2 TGTGCCACCAGTGACGATGCGCGGGAGCTTAATGAGCAGTTCTTC CATSDDARELNEQFF
TRBJ2-7 NA TRBV6-5 NA TGTGCCAGCAGTCCCGCTGTCGAGCCCGGGGACGAGCAGTACTTC CASSPAVEPGDEQYF
TRBJ2-1 NA TRBV18 TRBD2 TGTGCCAGCTCCCCCTCTGGCGGGAGGGGTGGCTACAATGAGCAGTTCTTC CASSPSGGRGGYNEQFF
TRBJ1-4 NA TRBV19 NA TGTGCCAGTAGTATAGATGGGGTGAGGGAACCATATGAAAAACTGTTTTTT CASSIDGVREPYEKLFF
TRBJ2-1 NA TRBV7-9 TRBD2 TGTGCCAGCAGCTTCCGACTAGCGGGAGTCGAGCAGTTCTTC CASSFRLAGVEQFF
TRBJ2-7 NA TRBV6-5 NA TGTGCCAGCAGTAAACAGGTAGTCCCCCTAGAGCAGTACTTC CASSKQVVPLEQYF
TRBJ2-3 once TRBV18 TRBD2 TGTGCCAGCTCACCATCGGGACTACCCGGCACAGATACGCAGTATTTT CASSPSGLPGTDTQYF
TRBJ1-4 NA TRBV19 NA TGTGCCAGTAGTGTTACCGGGAACCAAATCGAAAAACTGTTTTTT CASSVTGNQIEKLFF
TRBJ1-4 NA TRBV4-2 TRBD1 TGTGCCAGCAGCCGGGAACAGGGGCCTAATGAAAAACTGTTTTTT CASSREQGPNEKLFF
TRBJ1-2 NA TRBV19 NA TGTGCCGCCGGGGATTCCAACTATGGCTACACCTTC CAAGDSNYGYTF
TRBJ2-5 NA TRBV7-9 TRBD2 TGTGCCAGCCGACTAGCGGAGGGATCGGAGACCCAGTACTTC CASRLAEGSETQYF
TRBJ2-3 NA TRBV24-1 TRBD2 TGTGCCACCAGTGATATAAGCGGGGCCAGGAATACGCAGTATTTT CATSDISGARNTQYF